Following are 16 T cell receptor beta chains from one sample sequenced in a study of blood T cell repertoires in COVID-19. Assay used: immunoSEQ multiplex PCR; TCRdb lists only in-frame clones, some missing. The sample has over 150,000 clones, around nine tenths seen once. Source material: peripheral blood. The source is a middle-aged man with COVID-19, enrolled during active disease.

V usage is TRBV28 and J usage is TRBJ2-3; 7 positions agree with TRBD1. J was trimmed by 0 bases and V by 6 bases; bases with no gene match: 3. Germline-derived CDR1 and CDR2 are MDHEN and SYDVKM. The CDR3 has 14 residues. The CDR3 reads CASRTGASTDTQYF. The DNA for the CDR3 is TGTGCCAGCAGAACAGGGGCAAGCACAGATACGCAGTATTTT.

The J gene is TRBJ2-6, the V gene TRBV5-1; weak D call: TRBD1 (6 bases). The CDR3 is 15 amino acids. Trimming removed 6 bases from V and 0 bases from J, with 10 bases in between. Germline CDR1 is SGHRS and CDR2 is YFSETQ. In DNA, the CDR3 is TGCGCCAGCACCCAGGACAGCTCTGGGGCCAACGTCCTGACTTTC. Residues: CASTQDSSGANVLTF.

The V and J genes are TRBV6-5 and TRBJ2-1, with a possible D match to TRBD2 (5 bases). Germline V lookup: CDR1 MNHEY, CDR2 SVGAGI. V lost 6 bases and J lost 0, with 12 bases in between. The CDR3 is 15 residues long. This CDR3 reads CASRIGKSSYNEQFF. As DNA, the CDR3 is TGTGCCAGCAGGATCGGGAAGAGCTCCTACAATGAGCAGTTCTTC.

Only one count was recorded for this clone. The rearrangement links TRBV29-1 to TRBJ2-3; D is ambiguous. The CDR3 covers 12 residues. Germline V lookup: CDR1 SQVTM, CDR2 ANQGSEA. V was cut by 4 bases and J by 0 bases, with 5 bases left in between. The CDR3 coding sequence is TGCAGCGTTGCCGGGAGCACAGATACGCAGTATTTT. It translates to CSVAGSTDTQYF.

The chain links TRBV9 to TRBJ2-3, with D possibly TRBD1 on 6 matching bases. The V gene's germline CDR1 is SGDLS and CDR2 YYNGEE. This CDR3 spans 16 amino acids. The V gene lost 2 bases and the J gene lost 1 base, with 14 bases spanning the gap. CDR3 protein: CASSVGAGSGTDTQYF. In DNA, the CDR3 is TGTGCCAGCAGCGTGGGGGCGGGCAGTGGCACAGATACGCAGTATTTT.

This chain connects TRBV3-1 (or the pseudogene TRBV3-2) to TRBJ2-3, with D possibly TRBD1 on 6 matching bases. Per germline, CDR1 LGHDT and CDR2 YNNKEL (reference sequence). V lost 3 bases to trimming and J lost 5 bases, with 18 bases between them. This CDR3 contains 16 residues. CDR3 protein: CASSQGAGEAGDTQYF. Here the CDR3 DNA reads TGTGCCAGCAGCCAGGGGGCCGGCGAGGCGGGAGATACGCAGTATTTT.

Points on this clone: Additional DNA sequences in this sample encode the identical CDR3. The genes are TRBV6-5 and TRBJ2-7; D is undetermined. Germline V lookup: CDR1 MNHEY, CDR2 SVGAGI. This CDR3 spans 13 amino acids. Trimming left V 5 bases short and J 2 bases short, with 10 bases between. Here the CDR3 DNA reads TGTGCCAGCAGTACCGCAGTGGCCTACGAGCAGTACTTC. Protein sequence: CASSTAVAYEQYF.

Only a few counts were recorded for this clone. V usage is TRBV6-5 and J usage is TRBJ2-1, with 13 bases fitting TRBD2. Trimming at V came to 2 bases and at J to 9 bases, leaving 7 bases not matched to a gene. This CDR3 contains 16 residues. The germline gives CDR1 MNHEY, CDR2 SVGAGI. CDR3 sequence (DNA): TGTGCCAGCAGTTACCGAACTAGCGGGGGGGCGCGTGAGCAGTTCTTC. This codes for CASSYRTSGGAREQFF.

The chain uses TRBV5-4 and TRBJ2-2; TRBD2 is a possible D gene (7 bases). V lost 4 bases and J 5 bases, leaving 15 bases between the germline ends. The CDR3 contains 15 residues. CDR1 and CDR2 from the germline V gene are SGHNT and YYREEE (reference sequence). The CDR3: CASSGRGAVTGELFF. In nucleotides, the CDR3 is TGTGCCAGCAGCGGCCGGGGGGCGGTTACCGGGGAGCTGTTTTTT.

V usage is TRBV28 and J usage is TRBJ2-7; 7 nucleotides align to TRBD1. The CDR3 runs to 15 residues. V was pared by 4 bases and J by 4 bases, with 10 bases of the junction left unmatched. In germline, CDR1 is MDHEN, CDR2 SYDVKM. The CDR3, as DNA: TGTGCCAGCAGTTGGGACCGACAGGGTCGGTACGAGCAGTACTTC. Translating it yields CASSWDRQGRYEQYF.

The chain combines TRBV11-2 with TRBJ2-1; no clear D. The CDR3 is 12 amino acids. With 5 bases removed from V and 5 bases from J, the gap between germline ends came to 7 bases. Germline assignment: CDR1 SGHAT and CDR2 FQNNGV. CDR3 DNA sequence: TGTGCCAGCAGCCCCCGTAACAATGAGCAGTTCTTC. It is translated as CASSPRNNEQFF.

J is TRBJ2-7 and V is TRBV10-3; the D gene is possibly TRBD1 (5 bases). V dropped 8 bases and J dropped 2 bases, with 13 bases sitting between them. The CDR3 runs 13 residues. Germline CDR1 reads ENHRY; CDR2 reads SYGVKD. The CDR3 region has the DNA TGTGCCATCCGACAGATGGGAACCTACGAGCAGTACTTC. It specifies CAIRQMGTYEQYF.

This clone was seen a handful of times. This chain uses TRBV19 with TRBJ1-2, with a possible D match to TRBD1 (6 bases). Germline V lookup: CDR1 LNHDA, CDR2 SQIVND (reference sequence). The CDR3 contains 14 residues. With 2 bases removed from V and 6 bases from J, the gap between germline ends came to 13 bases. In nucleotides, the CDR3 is TGTGCCAGTAGTATATCTCGGGACAAAGATGGCTACACCTTC. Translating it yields CASSISRDKDGYTF.

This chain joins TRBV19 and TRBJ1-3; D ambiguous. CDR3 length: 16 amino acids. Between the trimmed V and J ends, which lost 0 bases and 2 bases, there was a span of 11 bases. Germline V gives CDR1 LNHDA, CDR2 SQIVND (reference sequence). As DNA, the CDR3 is TGTGCCAGTAGTATAGATCCAGGTACTGCTGGAAACACCATATATTTT. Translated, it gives CASSIDPGTAGNTIYF.

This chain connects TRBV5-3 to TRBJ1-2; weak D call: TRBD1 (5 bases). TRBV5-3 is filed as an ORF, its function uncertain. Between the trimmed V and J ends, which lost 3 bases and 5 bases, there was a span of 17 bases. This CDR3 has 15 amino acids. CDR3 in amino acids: CARSSDTAMPYGYTF. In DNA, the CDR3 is TGTGCCAGAAGCTCGGACACTGCGATGCCGTATGGCTACACCTTC.

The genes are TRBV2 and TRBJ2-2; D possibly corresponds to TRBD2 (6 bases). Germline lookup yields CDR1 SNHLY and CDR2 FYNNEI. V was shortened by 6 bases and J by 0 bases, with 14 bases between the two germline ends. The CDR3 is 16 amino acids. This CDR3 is CASRGRDGANTGELFF. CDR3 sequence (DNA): TGTGCCAGCAGGGGGCGGGACGGGGCGAACACCGGGGAGCTGTTTTTT.